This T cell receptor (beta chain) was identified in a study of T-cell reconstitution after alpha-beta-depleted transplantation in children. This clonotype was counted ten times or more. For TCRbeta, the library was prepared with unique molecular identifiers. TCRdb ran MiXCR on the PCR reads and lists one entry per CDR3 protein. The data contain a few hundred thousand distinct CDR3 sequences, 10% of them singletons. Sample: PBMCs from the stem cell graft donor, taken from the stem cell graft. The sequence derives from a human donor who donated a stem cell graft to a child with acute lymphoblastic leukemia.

In DNA, the CDR3 is TGCGCCAGCAGCCAGGCCGAATCCTCCTACGAGCAGTACTTC. As protein: CASSQAESSYEQYF. The rearrangement uses TRBV4-1 and TRBJ2-7, with D unresolved. V shed 3 bases and J shed 0 bases, with 9 bases lying between them. The V gene's germline CDR1 is MGHRA and CDR2 YSYEKL. The CDR3 loop spans 14 amino acids.